This record covers a single T cell receptor beta chain. What it recognizes is unknown. This specimen belongs to a study of beta chain features in type 1 diabetes. Study details: Some 110 million sorted cells were examined across all samples. Overall study results and limits: Researchers report that Type 1 diabetes patients had moderately but significantly shorter TCRB CDR3s across all four CD4+ subsets. When VDJ junctions were examined, type 1 diabetes patients showed fewer insertions and more deletions.

The J segment lost 10 bases and the V segment lost 6 bases, leaving 4 bases of the junction unmatched. The CDR3 runs to 12 residues. cDNA synthesis used the whole RNA isolate, giving expressed TCRB sequences. Generated by immunoSEQ multiplex PCR, the TCRdb table keeps only in-frame clones and is missing some. This sample has 200,000 to 250,000 clones, with over 65% found just once. The chain employs TRBV23-1 and TRBJ2-1, with 9 bases that match TRBD2. TRBV23-1 is labeled an ORF, and its function is uncertain. This TCR derives from a man aged 25-45 years in good health. Sequencing was done on a sample of naive CD4+ T cells from blood. CDR3 in amino acids: CASSFSGREQFF. CDR3 bases: TGCGCCAGCAGCTTCAGCGGGAGGGAGCAGTTCTTC.